The rows below give T cell receptor beta chains drawn from one sample of a study of blood T cell repertoires in COVID-19. Generated by immunoSEQ multiplex PCR, the TCRdb table keeps only in-frame clones and is missing some. The sample gives about 210,000 clones, around 90% of which show up once; more than 0.95% is in the top ten. Input material: peripheral blood. The receptors stem from a man between 25 and 39 years old with acute or convalescent COVID-19. Both conserved end residues are part of each CDR3. A D gene is named only where the DNA matches it firmly. Clone size, where shown, is once, few, many, or a class for clones that have expanded.

V gene	J gene	clone size	D gene	CDR3 DNA	CDR3 protein
TRBV6-5	TRBJ2-7	-	-	TGTGCCAGCAGCACTACTCGACAGTGGCAGGCCGAGCAGTACTTC	CASSTTRQWQAEQYF
TRBV5-1	TRBJ1-2	-	TRBD1	TGCGCCAGCAGCTTGACAGGGGGCGCCTATACTATTACTAACTATGGCTACACCTTC	CASSLTGGAYTITNYGYTF
TRBV3-1/TRBV3-2	TRBJ2-3	-	TRBD1	TGTGCCAGCAGCCCACAGGGGGGCGATACGCAGTATTTT	CASSPQGGDTQYF
TRBV28	TRBJ1-6	once	-	TGTGCCAGCAGTTTGGGTGTGGGGGGGGACACTTATAATTCACCCCTCCACTTT	CASSLGVGGDTYNSPLHF
TRBV5-1	TRBJ1-3	-	TRBD1	TGCGCCAGCAGCCAAGACAGGGGGCCGGGAAACACCATATATTTT	CASSQDRGPGNTIYF
TRBV11-2	TRBJ2-7	-	TRBD2	TGTGCCAGCACTTCGGCGTCTAGCGGGCACGAGCAGTACTTC	CASTSASSGHEQYF
TRBV27	TRBJ2-6	-	-	TGTGCCAGCCGCCCGGCTGGGGCCAACGTCCTGACTTTC	CASRPAGANVLTF
TRBV4-1	TRBJ2-5	-	-	TGCGCCAGCAGCCAACGGGGAGAGGCGGTAGAGACCCAGTACTTC	CASSQRGEAVETQYF
TRBV30	TRBJ1-6	-	TRBD1	TGTGCCCGGGAAGGACAGGGGAATTCACCCCTCCACTTT	CAREGQGNSPLHF
TRBV19	TRBJ1-1	-	TRBD1	TGTGCCAGTAGTATACCCCAGGGGGGTCAGGTGAACACTGAAGCTTTCTTT	CASSIPQGGQVNTEAFF
TRBV5-5	TRBJ2-2	-	-	TGTGCCAGCAGTCCCGGTGTGATCACCGGGGAGCTGTTTTTT	CASSPGVITGELFF
TRBV19	TRBJ1-3	-	-	TGTGCCAGTAGTCCGGTATTGTACTCTGGAAACACCATATATTTT	CASSPVLYSGNTIYF
TRBV3-1/TRBV3-2	TRBJ2-2	once	TRBD2	TGTGCCAGCACCGGACTAGCGGGGGCGGTCGGGGAGCTGTTTTTT	CASTGLAGAVGELFF
TRBV19	TRBJ1-3	-	-	TGTGCCAGTAGTTGGGGGCGCGTCGGAAACACCATATATTTT	CASSWGRVGNTIYF
TRBV5-1	TRBJ2-2	-	-	TGCGCCAGCAGCCCGGGGACACCTGGGGTCGGGGAGCTGTTTTTT	CASSPGTPGVGELFF
TRBV4-2	TRBJ2-7	-	-	TGTGCCAGCAGCCGCCGATCTAGCGCTCTCTCCTACGAGCAGTACTTC	CASSRRSSALSYEQYF
TRBV28	TRBJ1-5	-	-	TGTGCCAGCAGTAGGGACTCTAATCAGCCCCAGCATTTT	CASSRDSNQPQHF
TRBV5-1	TRBJ2-2	-	-	TGCGCCAGCAGCTTGGCCATTGTCACCGGGGAGCTGTTTTTT	CASSLAIVTGELFF
TRBV28	TRBJ2-7	-	TRBD1	TGTGCCAGCAGTTTAAACAGGGGGGACAGCCACTCAAGGGTGCAGTACTTC	CASSLNRGDSHSRVQYF
TRBV12-3/TRBV12-4	TRBJ1-4	-	-	TGTGCCAGCAGCCCCAGGGCTGAAAAACTGTTTTTT	CASSPRAEKLFF
TRBV6-6	TRBJ1-2	-	-	TGTGCCAGTAGTTCGGGATACTATGGCTACACCTTC	CASSSGYYGYTF
TRBV4-2	TRBJ1-2	once	-	TGTGCCAGCAGCCAAACTAGTACAGGGAGTAGTGGCTACACCTTC	CASSQTSTGSSGYTF
TRBV7-8	TRBJ2-2	few	-	TGTGCCAGCCCCGTTTCGACAGGATCTAACACCGGGGAGCTGTTTTTT	CASPVSTGSNTGELFF
TRBV6-5	TRBJ1-2	-	-	TGTGCCAGCAGCCGACAGGCCTATGGCTACACCTTC	CASSRQAYGYTF
TRBV5-4	TRBJ1-1	-	TRBD1	TGTGCCAGCAGCTCCTTTGGGGGGCGACAGGGAAAGGAGCAGGCAGCTTTCTTT	CASSSFGGRQGKEQAAFF
TRBV13	TRBJ2-7	-	-	TGTGCCAGCAGCGAGAGGGGGGGGGCTCGAGGCTACGAGCAGTACTTC	CASSERGGARGYEQYF
TRBV28	TRBJ1-2	-	-	TGTGCCAGCGGTACGGGGTTATATGGCTACACCTTC	CASGTGLYGYTF
TRBV29-1	TRBJ1-1	-	-	TGCAGCGTTGTGGAGGGGCGGACTGAAGCTTTCTTT	CSVVEGRTEAFF
TRBV7-3	TRBJ2-7	once	-	TGTGCCAGCAGCTTATCCGGAGGGGCCTTTCGCGAGCAGTACTTC	CASSLSGGAFREQYF
TRBV4-1	TRBJ2-6	-	-	TGCGCCAGCAGCCAAGATTATTCGTCCTCTGGGGCCAACGTCCTGACTTTC	CASSQDYSSSGANVLTF
TRBV30	TRBJ1-2	-	-	TGTGCCTGGAGCCCTGGCGGGGCAGCCTCCTATGGCTACACCTTC	CAWSPGGAASYGYTF